This T cell receptor (beta chain) was sequenced for a study of vaccination and CD4 T cells after COVID-19. Study-wide background: Overlapping spike peptides served as the stimulus for the cells. These peptides came from SARS-CoV-2 and from the common cold coronaviruses HCoV-NL63, HCoV-OC43 and HCoV-229E.

Sequencing of DNA taken from cultured CD4+ T cells relied on the Oncomine TCR Beta short-read assay. TCRdb recomputed calls from the PCR reads with MiXCR, one row per CDR3 protein. The table lists about 3,400 distinct CDR3 sequences, more than 20% of them singletons. Treatment in this sample: 10-day PBMC culture with coronavirus spike peptide pools or control peptides (ViraFEST assay). The unexposed donor provided CD4+ T cells, which were taken before the COVID-19 pandemic (2011-2018). In regard to this clonotype: The antigen remains undetermined.

Germline V gene sequence: CDR1 SNHLY, CDR2 FYNNEI. The germline V and J ends were trimmed by 6 bases and 0 bases, with 10 bases remaining between them. The CDR3 spans 14 residues. The J gene is TRBJ2-3, the V gene TRBV2, with D perhaps TRBD2 (6 bases). Material: CD4+ T cells from blood, cultured in vitro. This clonotype was obtained from a human donor in good health. CDR3 bases: TGTGCCAGCAGCCGCGGGGTTAGCACAGATACGCAGTATTTT. This encodes CASSRGVSTDTQYF.